The entry that follows covers one T cell receptor (beta chain) sequence. CDR3 length: 13 residues. CDR1 is LGHNA and CDR2 is YSLEER in the germline V gene. Trimming removed 0 bases from V and 7 bases from J, with 9 bases in between. The source of the sample is a study of blood T cell repertoires in COVID-19. Data came from immunoSEQ multiplex PCR; TCRdb stores just in-frame clones and leaves some out. Of some 150,000 clones in the sample, 85% to 90% were seen once. The sequence came from a woman aged 25-40 years with acute COVID-19. Sequenced input: PBMCs or T cells enriched from blood (not recorded which). V and J are TRBV4-3 and TRBJ1-2, with D possibly TRBD1 on 5 matching bases. The CDR3 is CASSQETGAGYTF. DNA for the CDR3: TGCGCCAGCAGCCAAGAAACAGGAGCTGGCTACACCTTC.